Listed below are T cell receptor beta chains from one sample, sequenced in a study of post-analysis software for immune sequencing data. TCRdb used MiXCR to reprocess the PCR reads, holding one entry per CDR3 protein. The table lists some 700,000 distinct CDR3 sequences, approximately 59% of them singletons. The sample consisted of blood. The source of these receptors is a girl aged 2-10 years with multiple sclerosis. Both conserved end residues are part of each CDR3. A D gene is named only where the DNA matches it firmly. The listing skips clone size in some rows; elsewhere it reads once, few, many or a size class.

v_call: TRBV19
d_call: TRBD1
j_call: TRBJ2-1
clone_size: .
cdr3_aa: CASRGQGDNEQFF
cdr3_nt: TGTGCCAGCAGGGGACAGGGGGATAATGAGCAGTTCTTC

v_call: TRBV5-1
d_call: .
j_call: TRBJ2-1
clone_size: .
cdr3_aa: CASSLATSSDEQFF
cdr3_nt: TGCGCCAGCAGCTTAGCGACTAGTAGCGATGAGCAGTTCTTC

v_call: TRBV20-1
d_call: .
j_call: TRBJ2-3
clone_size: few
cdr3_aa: CSRGISTDTQYF
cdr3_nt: TGCAGTAGGGGGATTAGCACAGATACGCAGTATTTT

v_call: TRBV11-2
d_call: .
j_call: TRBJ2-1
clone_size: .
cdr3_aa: CASSRGDEGQFF
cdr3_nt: TGTGCCAGCAGTAGGGGCGACGAGGGGCAGTTCTTC

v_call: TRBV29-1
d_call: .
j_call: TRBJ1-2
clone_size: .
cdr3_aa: CSTTQGPMTRGYTF
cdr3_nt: TGCAGCACTACCCAGGGGCCCATGACTCGGGGCTACACCTTC

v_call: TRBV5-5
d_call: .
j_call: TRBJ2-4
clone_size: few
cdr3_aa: CASSFTALAKNIQYF
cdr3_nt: TGTGCCAGCAGCTTTACAGCTCTAGCCAAAAACATTCAGTACTTC

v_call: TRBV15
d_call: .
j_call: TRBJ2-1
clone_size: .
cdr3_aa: CATSSLGGVDEQFF
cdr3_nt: TGTGCCACCAGCTCCCTTGGGGGAGTCGATGAGCAGTTCTTC

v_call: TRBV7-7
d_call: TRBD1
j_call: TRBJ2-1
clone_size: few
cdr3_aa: CASSPVGGGEQFF
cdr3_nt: TGTGCTAGCAGCCCCGTAGGGGGCGGTGAGCAGTTCTTC

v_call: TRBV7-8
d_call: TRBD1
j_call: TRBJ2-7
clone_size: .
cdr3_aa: CASSFPMGTGGYYEQYF
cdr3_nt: TGTGCCAGCAGCTTCCCAATGGGGACAGGGGGCTACTACGAGCAGTACTTC

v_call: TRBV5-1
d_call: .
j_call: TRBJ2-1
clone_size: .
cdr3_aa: CASSPERSTTGNEQFF
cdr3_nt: TGCGCCAGCAGCCCGGAGAGGTCTACTACCGGCAATGAGCAGTTCTTC

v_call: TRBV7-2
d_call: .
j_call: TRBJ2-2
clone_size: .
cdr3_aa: CASSPYSPETGELFF
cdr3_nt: TGTGCCAGCAGCCCCTACAGCCCCGAGACCGGGGAGCTGTTTTTT

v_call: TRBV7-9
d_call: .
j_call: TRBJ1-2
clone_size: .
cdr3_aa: CASTPSPQQNYGYTF
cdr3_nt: TGTGCCAGCACCCCTAGCCCCCAACAGAACTATGGCTACACCTTC

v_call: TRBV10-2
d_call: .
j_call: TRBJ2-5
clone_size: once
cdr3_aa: CASSEALGTQYF
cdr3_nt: TGCGCCAGCAGTGAAGCTTTAGGGACCCAGTACTTC

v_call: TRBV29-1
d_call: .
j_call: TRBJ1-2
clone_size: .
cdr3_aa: CSVELAATTNYGYTF
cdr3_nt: TGCAGCGTTGAACTCGCAGCGACTACTAACTATGGCTACACCTTC

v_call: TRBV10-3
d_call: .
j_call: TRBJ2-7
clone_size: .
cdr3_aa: CAISDSGSYEQYF
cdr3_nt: TGTGCCATCAGTGATAGCGGCTCCTACGAGCAGTACTTC

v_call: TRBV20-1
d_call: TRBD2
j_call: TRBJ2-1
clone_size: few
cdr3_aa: CSARDRSGGYNEQFF
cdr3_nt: TGCAGTGCTAGAGATCGTAGCGGGGGCTACAATGAGCAGTTCTTC

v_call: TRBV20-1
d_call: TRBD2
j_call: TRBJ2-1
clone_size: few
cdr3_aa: CSAGSSGNNEQFF
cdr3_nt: TGCAGTGCTGGGTCTAGCGGGAACAATGAGCAGTTCTTC

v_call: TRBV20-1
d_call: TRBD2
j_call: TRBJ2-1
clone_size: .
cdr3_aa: CSATTSGRTNEQFF
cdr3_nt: TGCAGTGCTACGACTAGCGGGAGAACGAATGAGCAGTTCTTC